The 21 T cell receptor beta chains below were found in one sample sequenced in a study of T cells in localized non-small cell lung cancer. Libraries were prepared by immunoSEQ multiplex PCR; TCRdb keeps only in-frame clonotypes and omits some of them. The sample includes around 35,000 clones, around four fifths of them seen just once. The material sequenced was peripheral blood, taken before any cancer treatment. Every receptor here comes from a male donor older than 55 with stage III squamous cell lung carcinoma.

V is TRBV9 and J is TRBJ1-3; no definite D call. The CDR3 length is 14 residues. V lost 0 bases, J lost 5 bases, and 9 bases lay in between. CDR1 and CDR2 from the germline V gene are SGDLS and YYNGEE. The CDR3: CASSVEVTRNTIYF. CDR3 coding DNA: TGTGCCAGCAGCGTAGAGGTCACCCGAAACACCATATATTTT.

This sequence joins TRBV6-5 and TRBJ1-1; D is perhaps TRBD1 (5 bases). This CDR3 is 16 amino acids long. V lost 3 bases, J lost 3 bases, and 17 bases lay in between. Germline assignment: CDR1 MNHEY and CDR2 SVGAGI. This chain's CDR3 is CASSYTAVGVHTEAFF. CDR3 nucleotide sequence: TGTGCCAGCAGTTATACTGCGGTGGGGGTTCACACTGAAGCTTTCTTT.

This chain joins TRBV28 and TRBJ1-1, with 7 bases aligning to TRBD1. V lost 6 bases, J lost 8 bases, and 3 bases stayed unmatched. The CDR3 is 11 amino acids. The germline CDR1 and CDR2 sequences are MDHEN and SYDVKM. The CDR3 DNA follows: TGTGCCAGCAGCGGGACAGAAGAAGCTTTCTTT. This sequence encodes CASSGTEEAFF.

This chain uses TRBV5-5 with TRBJ1-3; 11 nucleotides line up with TRBD1. With 5 bases clipped from V and 2 bases from J, the junction kept 6 bases outside the gene matches. This CDR3 is 16 amino acids long. Germline V lookup: CDR1 SGHKS, CDR2 YYEKEE (reference sequence). For the CDR3, the DNA is TGTGCCAGCAGACAGACGGGACAGGGGGCTGGAAACACCATATATTTT. Residues: CASRQTGQGAGNTIYF.

This chain links TRBV6-5 with TRBJ1-2, with 7 positions matching TRBD1. Germline loops: CDR1 MNHEY, CDR2 SVGAGI. The CDR3 sequence is 14 residues long. After removal of 2 bases from V and 4 bases from J, the junction contained 4 bases not matched to a gene. The CDR3 DNA sequence: TGTGCCAGCAGTTACGCCAACAGGGGCTATGGCTACACCTTC. Amino acids: CASSYANRGYGYTF.

The chain employs TRBV7-9 and TRBJ2-7; D is possibly TRBD2 (5 bases). The germline V gene encodes CDR1 SEHNR and CDR2 FQNEAQ (reference sequence). This CDR3 is built from 13 residues. V shed 5 bases and J shed 0 bases, with 8 bases lying between them. CDR3 in DNA: TGTGCCAGCAGCGTACTAGACTCCTACGAGCAGTACTTC. Protein sequence: CASSVLDSYEQYF. Drawing the rest from reference TRBV7-9 and TRBJ2-7, the complete variable domain is DTGVSQNPRHKITKRGQNVTFRCDPISEHNRLYWYRQTLGQGPEFLTYFQNEAQLEKSRLLSDRFSAERPKGSFSTLEIQRTEQGDSAMYLCASSVLDSYEQYFGPGTRLTVT.

On this clone: One end of the junction is discordant with germline, which a read error may explain. This chain joins TRBV7-3 and TRBJ1-2, with 7 bases fitting TRBD1. Germline CDR1 SGHTA, CDR2 FQGTGA. The CDR3 extends over 16 amino acids. The CDR3 loop reads CASSITGTVSNYGYTF. The CDR3 DNA reads as TGTGCCAGCAGCATAACCGGGACAGTGAGTAACTATGGCTACACCTTC.

The sample holds a few counts of this clone. The CDR3 bases are TGTGCCAGCAGCTTAGCGTTGGGGAACGCCATATATTTT. Amino acid sequence: CASSLALGNAIYF. The chain recombines TRBV7-9 with TRBJ1-3; D is unresolved. This CDR3 is 13 amino acids long. V dropped 0 bases and J dropped 11 bases, with 11 bases sitting between them. From germline, CDR1 is SEHNR and CDR2 FQNEAQ (reference sequence). The whole variable domain, remainder taken from reference TRBV7-9 and TRBJ1-3, is DTGVSQNPRHKITKRGQNVTFRCDPISEHNRLYWYRQTLGQGPEFLTYFQNEAQLEKSRLLSDRFSAERPKGSFSTLEIQRTEQGDSAMYLCASSLALGNAIYFGEGSWLTVV.

The genes are TRBV5-5 and TRBJ2-7; D perhaps matches TRBD1 (5 bases). The V and J ends lost 0 bases and 3 bases respectively, with 13 bases between them. The CDR3 has 15 amino acids. Germline V gene lookup returns CDR1 SGHKS and CDR2 YYEKEE (reference sequence). The CDR3 region is CASSLEGNALYEQYF. As DNA, the CDR3 is TGTGCCAGCAGCTTGGAGGGGAATGCCCTCTACGAGCAGTACTTC.

The J gene is TRBJ1-1, the V gene TRBV19; D possibly corresponds to TRBD1 (6 bases). V gave up 3 bases and J gave up 10 bases, with 12 bases separating them. Germline-derived CDR1 and CDR2 are LNHDA and SQIVND (reference sequence). The CDR3 spans 12 residues. The CDR3 sequence: CASSITGMGAFF. In DNA form, the CDR3 reads TGTGCCAGTAGTATTACAGGGATGGGAGCTTTCTTT. The full variable domain, with the rest looked up from reference TRBV19 and TRBJ1-1, is DGGITQSPKYLFRKEGQNVTLSCEQNLNHDAMYWYRQDPGQGLRLIYYSQIVNDFQKGDIAEGYSVSREKKESFPLTVTSAQKNPTAFYLCASSITGMGAFFGQGTRLTVV.

The rearrangement links TRBV6-6 to TRBJ1-2; 7 bases map to TRBD1. This CDR3 spans 15 amino acids. V was clipped by 0 bases and J by 8 bases; unmatched bases: 9. Germline values: CDR1 MNHNY, CDR2 SVGAGI (reference sequence). Here the CDR3 reads CASSYSRDSLGGYTF. CDR3 DNA: TGTGCCAGCAGTTACTCGAGGGACAGTTTGGGCGGCTACACCTTC.

The chain joins TRBV20-1 to TRBJ1-1; D remains unclear. This CDR3 spans 11 amino acids. V lost 5 bases, J lost 4 bases, and 8 bases lay in between. Germline CDR1 reads DFQATT; CDR2 reads SNEGSKA (reference sequence). In DNA form, the CDR3 reads TGCAGTGCTGAAGGTTCCACTGAAGCTTTCTTT. It yields the protein CSAEGSTEAFF.

This clone came up once. V and J are TRBV30 and TRBJ1-2; D gene ambiguous. The CDR3 runs to 14 residues. Germline V lookup: CDR1 GTSNPN, CDR2 SVGIG (reference sequence). Trimming took 1 base from V and 2 from J, leaving 11 bases between them. CDR3 residues: CAWSAQIGNYGYTF. CDR3 nucleotide sequence: TGTGCCTGGAGTGCTCAGATAGGCAACTATGGCTACACCTTC.

The chain recombines TRBV5-6 with TRBJ2-7, with D possibly matching TRBD1 (6 bases). Trimming stripped 3 bases from V and 2 bases from J, with 15 bases between. CDR1 SGHDT and CDR2 YYEEEE come from the germline V gene. The CDR3 spans 15 residues. The CDR3 DNA follows: TGTGCCAGCAGCTGGCAGGGGTTACCCCCCTACGAGCAGTACTTC. This sequence encodes CASSWQGLPPYEQYF.

J is TRBJ1-4 and V is TRBV7-2; TRBD1 is a possible D gene (5 bases). CDR3 length: 12 amino acids. Trimming took 5 bases from V and 6 from J, leaving 7 bases between them. Germline values: CDR1 SGHTA, CDR2 FQGNSA. In DNA, the CDR3 is TGTGCCAGCAGCGGGGCCGATGAAAAACTGTTTTTT. Translating gives CASSGADEKLFF. Full variable domain (remainder filled in from reference TRBV7-2 and TRBJ1-4): GAGVSQSPSNKVTEKGKDVELRCDPISGHTALYWYRQSLGQGLEFLIYFQGNSAPDKSGLPSDRFSAERTGGSVSTLTIQRTQQEDSAVYLCASSGADEKLFFGSGTQLSVL.

A few counts support this clone. The chain recombines TRBV6-6 with TRBJ1-5; D ambiguous. V dropped 6 bases and J dropped 2 bases, with 11 bases sitting between them. The CDR3 is made up of 14 amino acids. The V gene's germline CDR1 is MNHNY and CDR2 SVGAGI (reference sequence). The CDR3 protein is CASSTPAGNQPQHF. The CDR3 DNA follows: TGTGCCAGCAGCACGCCGGCGGGCAATCAGCCCCAGCATTTT.

Only one count was recorded for this clone. The gene calls are TRBV27 and TRBJ1-3; 7 bases are a match to TRBD1. Germline CDR1 and CDR2: MNHEY and SMNVEV (reference sequence). V gave up 5 bases and J gave up 9 bases; unmatched junction bases: 19. The CDR3 is 17 residues long. The CDR3 here is CASSRETGTVEVGTIYF. For the CDR3, the DNA is TGTGCCAGCAGTCGCGAGACCGGGACAGTAGAAGTGGGCACCATATATTTT.

This chain connects TRBV15 to TRBJ1-5; D not certain. V lost 6 bases to trimming and J lost 4 bases, with 13 bases between them. The length of the CDR3 is 14 residues. In germline, CDR1 is LNHNV, CDR2 YYDKDF (reference sequence). The CDR3 DNA follows: TGTGCCACCAGTCATGACGGCCTGAATCAGCCCCAGCATTTT. This gives the protein CATSHDGLNQPQHF.

V gene TRBV5-1 combines with J gene TRBJ2-3; the D is unclear. Trimming took off 4 bases at V and 2 bases at J, with 5 bases between the two ends. The CDR3 loop spans 12 amino acids. Germline CDR1 reads SGHRS; CDR2 reads YFSETQ. The CDR3 nucleotides read TGCGCCAGCAGCATAGACACAGATACGCAGTATTTT. Translating it yields CASSIDTDTQYF.

This rearrangement joins TRBV9 to TRBJ2-1, with TRBD1 matching 7 bases. CDR3 length: 14 amino acids. Germline loops: CDR1 SGDLS, CDR2 YYNGEE. J was trimmed by 5 bases and V by 0 bases; bases with no gene match: 2. For the CDR3, the DNA is TGTGCCAGCAGCGTAGAGGGACAGAACAATGAGCAGTTCTTC. Its translation is CASSVEGQNNEQFF.

This chain joins TRBV29-1 and TRBJ1-2, with 8 bases that match TRBD1. V was clipped by 5 bases and J by 5 bases; unmatched bases: 4. Looked up from germline, CDR1 is SQVTM and CDR2 is ANQGSEA. This CDR3 spans 12 amino acids. CDR3 DNA: TGCAGCGTTCCGGACAGGGTATATGGCTACACCTTC. Translated, it gives CSVPDRVYGYTF.